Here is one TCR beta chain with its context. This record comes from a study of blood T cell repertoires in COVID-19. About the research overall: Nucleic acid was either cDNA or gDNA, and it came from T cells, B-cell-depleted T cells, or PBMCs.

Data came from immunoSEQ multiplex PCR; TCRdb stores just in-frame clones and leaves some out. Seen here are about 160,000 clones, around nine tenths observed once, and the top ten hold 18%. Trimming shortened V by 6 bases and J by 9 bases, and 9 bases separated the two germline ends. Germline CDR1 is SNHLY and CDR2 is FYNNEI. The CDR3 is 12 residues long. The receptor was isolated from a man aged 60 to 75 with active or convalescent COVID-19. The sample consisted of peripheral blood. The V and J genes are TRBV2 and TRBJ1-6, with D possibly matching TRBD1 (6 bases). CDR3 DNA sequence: TGTGCCAGCAGCACAGGGAGTTCACCCCTCCACTTT. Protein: CASSTGSSPLHF. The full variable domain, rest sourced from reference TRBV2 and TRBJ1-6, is EPEVTQTPSHQVTQMGQEVILRCVPISNHLYFYWYRQILGQKVEFLVSFYNNEISEKSEIFDDQFSVERPDGSNFTLKIRSTKLEDSAMYFCASSTGSSPLHFGNGTRLTVT.